This T cell receptor (beta chain) was sequenced in a study of T cell responses to AZD1222 COVID-19 vaccine. General study points: Of the AZD1222 recipients, only 5 or 6 were seropositive at baseline. Spike-specific TCR breadth and depth were elevated following two AZD1222 doses. The study found vaccine-associated CD4 TCRs spanning spike, dominant at 160-218 and 743-854. Mostly white British, mostly female donors; authors suggested clonal diversity may be underestimated.

In the case of this clone: The target antigen is unknown.

The CDR3 is 15 amino acids. Germline V gene lookup returns CDR1 SEHNR and CDR2 FQNEAQ (reference sequence). Trimming pared 5 bases from V and 7 bases from J, leaving 20 bases between. Only in-frame clones appear in the TCRdb table, and some are missing; sequencing was by immunoSEQ multiplex PCR. This sample has 130,000 to 150,000 clones; 90% to 95% occur once, and the top ten carry around 10%. The sequences come from peripheral blood, collected after recovery from COVID-19. V gene TRBV7-9 combines with J gene TRBJ1-2; D is perhaps TRBD1 (6 bases). The clonotype was recovered from an adult who had recovered from COVID-19. The CDR3 DNA sequence: TGTGCCAGCAGCAAAACTAGGGAGGGACAAATTGGCTACACCTTC. This encodes CASSKTREGQIGYTF. The full variable domain, completed using reference TRBV7-9 and TRBJ1-2, is DTGVSQNPRHKITKRGQNVTFRCDPISEHNRLYWYRQTLGQGPEFLTYFQNEAQLEKSRLLSDRFSAERPKGSFSTLEIQRTEQGDSAMYLCASSKTREGQIGYTFGSGTRLTVV.